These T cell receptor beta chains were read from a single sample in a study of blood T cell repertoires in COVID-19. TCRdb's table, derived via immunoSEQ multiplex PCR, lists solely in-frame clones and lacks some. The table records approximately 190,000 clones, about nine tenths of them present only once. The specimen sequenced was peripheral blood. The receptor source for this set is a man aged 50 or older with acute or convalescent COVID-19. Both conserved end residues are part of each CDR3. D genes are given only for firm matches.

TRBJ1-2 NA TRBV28 CASSPGPYGYTF TGTGCCAGCAGCCCAGGTCCCTATGGCTACACCTTC
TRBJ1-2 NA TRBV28 CASSLGSGNYGYTF TGTGCCAGCAGTTTAGGCAGCGGTAACTATGGCTACACCTTC
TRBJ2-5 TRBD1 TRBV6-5 CASRVDRDQETQYF TGTGCCAGCAGGGTCGACAGGGACCAAGAGACCCAGTACTTC
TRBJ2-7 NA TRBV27 CASSFGRDSYEQYF TGTGCCAGCAGTTTTGGGCGGGACTCCTACGAGCAGTACTTC
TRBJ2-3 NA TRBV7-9 CASSSRFRQVGEDTQYF TGTGCCAGCAGCTCCCGATTCCGACAGGTCGGTGAGGATACGCAGTATTTT
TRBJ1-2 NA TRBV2 CASSEAPSYGYTF TGTGCCAGCAGTGAAGCCCCTTCCTATGGCTACACCTTC
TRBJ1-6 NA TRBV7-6 CASSLAQGPNNSPLHF TGTGCCAGCAGCTTAGCCCAGGGTCCGAATAATTCACCCCTCCACTTT
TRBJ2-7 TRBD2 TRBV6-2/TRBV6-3 CASSYEFLGGSNHYEQYF TGTGCCAGCAGTTACGAGTTTCTGGGCGGGAGTAATCACTACGAGCAGTACTTC
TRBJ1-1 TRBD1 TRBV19 CASSTTGGILSEAFF TGTGCCAGTAGCACGACAGGGGGCATATTGTCTGAAGCTTTCTTT
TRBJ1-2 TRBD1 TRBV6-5 CASSHQSGQGGSHTF TGTGCCAGCAGTCACCAAAGCGGACAGGGTGGTTCTCACACCTTC
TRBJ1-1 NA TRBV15 CATSRDYNRVDAFF TGTGCCACCAGCAGAGATTATAACAGGGTAGATGCTTTCTTT
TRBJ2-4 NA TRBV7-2 CASSSTVAKNIQYF TGTGCCAGCAGCTCGACAGTAGCCAAAAACATTCAGTACTTC
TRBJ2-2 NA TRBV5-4 CASSWSGGATGELFF TGTGCCAGCAGCTGGTCTGGAGGGGCCACCGGGGAGCTGTTTTTT
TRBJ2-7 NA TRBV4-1 CASSLGAGTTPYEQYF TGCGCCAGCAGCCTAGGAGCCGGGACAACACCCTACGAGCAGTACTTC
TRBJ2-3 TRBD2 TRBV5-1 CASSLGGFYGTDTQYF TGCGCCAGCAGCCTCGGGGGGTTTTATGGCACAGATACGCAGTATTTT
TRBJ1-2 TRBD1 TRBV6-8 CASRKPGQYTF TGTGCCAGCAGGAAACCGGGACAGTACACCTTC